These 24 T cell receptor beta chains were all obtained from the same sample, sequenced in a study of T cell repertoires in cytomegalovirus infection. Antigens of these TCRs are unknown. MiXCR, applied by TCRdb to the reads, yields one record per CDR3 protein. The table records 650,000 to 900,000 distinct CDR3 sequences, about 28% of them present only once. The source was cultured CD8+ T cells from PBMCs, collected from culture after CMV antigen stimulation. The source of these receptors is a human donor in good health (CMV status not recorded). Some clones in this sample may be carry-over from other donors' samples.

V and J are TRBV7-4 and TRBJ1-5, with D possibly TRBD1 on 6 matching bases. V was cut by 3 bases and J by 1 base, with 10 bases left in between. CDR3 length equals 15 residues. From germline, CDR1 is SGHVT and CDR2 SQSDAQ. The DNA for the CDR3 is TGTGCCAGCAGCTTCGGCCAGGGGAGCAATCAGCCCCAGCATTTT. Translated: CASSFGQGSNQPQHF.

The chain links TRBV13 to TRBJ1-2; weak D call: TRBD1 (6 bases). The V gene lost 2 bases and the J gene lost 6 bases, with 13 bases spanning the gap. Germline V gene sequence: CDR1 PRHDT, CDR2 FYEKMQ (reference sequence). The CDR3 is 14 residues long. CDR3: CASSLTGSGDGYTF. CDR3 DNA sequence: TGTGCCAGCAGCTTAACAGGGTCAGGGGATGGCTACACCTTC.

The chain employs TRBV12-3 or TRBV12-4 and TRBJ1-1; D perhaps matches TRBD1 (5 bases). The CDR3 covers 15 residues. V was shortened by 6 bases and J by 3 bases, with 17 bases between the two germline ends. The CDR3 nucleotides are TGTGCCAGCAGCCTTAAGGGCGGGGGGGACACTGAAGCTTTCTTT. It is translated as CASSLKGGGDTEAFF.

The sample holds a few counts of this clonotype. The chain links TRBV7-9 to TRBJ1-5; D perhaps matches TRBD1 (5 bases). The ends were cut back, 4 bases at V and 0 bases at J, with 10 bases in the middle. CDR3 length equals 15 residues. From germline, CDR1 is SEHNR and CDR2 FQNEAQ (reference sequence). The CDR3 here is CASSSQEYSNQPQHF. Here the CDR3 DNA reads TGTGCCAGCAGCTCACAGGAATATAGCAATCAGCCCCAGCATTTT.

CDR3 sequence: CASSQEPAGGLVNIQYF. The DNA of the CDR3 is TGCGCCAGCAGCCAAGAGCCAGCGGGGGGGCTTGTGAACATTCAGTACTTC. The chain uses TRBV4-1 and TRBJ2-4, with 10 bases matching TRBD2. The J segment lost 7 bases and the V segment lost 0 bases, leaving 9 bases of the junction unmatched. Germline V lookup: CDR1 MGHRA, CDR2 YSYEKL. The CDR3 is made up of 17 amino acids.

This clonotype turned up a few times. The chain links TRBV29-1 to TRBJ2-1; 7 positions match TRBD2. The CDR3 has 14 residues. Germline-derived CDR1 and CDR2 are SQVTM and ANQGSEA. V lost 0 bases and J lost 9; bases outside the gene matches: 8. The CDR3 sequence is CSVEDRGESGEQFF. CDR3 bases: TGCAGCGTTGAAGATCGGGGGGAGTCCGGTGAGCAGTTCTTC.

This sequence joins TRBV9 and TRBJ1-6; 8 nucleotides align to TRBD1. This CDR3 is built from 14 residues. Germline lookup yields CDR1 SGDLS and CDR2 YYNGEE. The ends lost 4 bases at V and 8 bases at J; junction bases unmatched: 5. Written as DNA, the CDR3 is TGTGCCAGCAGCTCGCCGACAGGGGATTCACCCCTCCACTTT. Its translation: CASSSPTGDSPLHF.

This sequence joins TRBV6-6 and TRBJ2-1; 9 positions agree with TRBD2. Germline assignment: CDR1 MNHNY and CDR2 SVGAGI (reference sequence). V trimming: 5 bases; J trimming: 4 bases; junction bases outside the gene matches: 9. This CDR3 has 16 residues. The CDR3 DNA sequence: TGTGCCAGCAGTCGACGAGCGGGGGGCCTGTACAATGAGCAGTTCTTC. Translating it yields CASSRRAGGLYNEQFF.

The rearrangement uses TRBV27 and TRBJ1-2; no reliable D call. Germline-derived CDR1 and CDR2 are MNHEY and SMNVEV (reference sequence). Trimming took 0 bases from V and 8 from J, leaving 19 bases between them. The CDR3 has 16 residues. CDR3 sequence (DNA): TGTGCCAGCAGTTTATCCCTCAACCCTAGGGTGGGAGGCTACACCTTC. Protein: CASSLSLNPRVGGYTF.

This clonotype appeared a few times. The V and J genes are TRBV6-6 and TRBJ2-5; the D is unclear. The CDR3 covers 11 residues. The germline CDR1 and CDR2 sequences are MNHNY and SVGAGI (reference sequence). V was cut by 2 bases and J by 5 bases, with 3 bases left in between. The CDR3 DNA reads TGTGCCAGCAGTTACACGGAGACCCAGTACTTC. Its translation: CASSYTETQYF.

This clonotype has ten or more counts. V gene TRBV11-2 combines with J gene TRBJ2-3, with D possibly matching TRBD2 (6 bases). This CDR3 comprises 16 residues. Germline assignment: CDR1 SGHAT and CDR2 FQNNGV. The germline V and J ends were trimmed by 8 bases and 1 base, with 19 bases remaining between them. This chain's CDR3 is CASAPGGGARTDTQYF. DNA of the CDR3: TGTGCCAGCGCTCCCGGAGGAGGGGCCCGCACAGATACGCAGTATTTT.

The J gene is TRBJ2-2, the V gene TRBV10-2, with D possibly called TRBD1 or TRBD2 (6 bases each). The germline CDR1 and CDR2 sequences are WSHSY and SAAADI. Trimming took off 0 bases at V and 3 bases at J, with 11 bases between the two ends. This CDR3 is built from 16 residues. The CDR3 DNA follows: TGCGCCAGCAGTGAGTCGCTTCGGGGGCACACCGGGGAGCTGTTTTTT. It encodes CASSESLRGHTGELFF.

The rearrangement joins TRBV12-5 to TRBJ2-4, with D possibly TRBD2 on 5 matching bases. Trimming removed 1 base from V and 7 bases from J, with 8 bases in between. The germline V gene has CDR1 LGHNT and CDR2 FRNRAP. The CDR3 is 13 residues long. CDR3 in DNA: TGTGCTAGTGGTTTGGGTGGGGAGAACATTCAGTACTTC. Its translation is CASGLGGENIQYF.

This clonotype was detected many times. This sequence joins TRBV4-2 and TRBJ1-1; perhaps TRBD1 as D (5 bases). The CDR3 covers 16 residues. Germline-derived CDR1 and CDR2 are LGHNA and YNFKEQ. V was trimmed by 0 bases and J by 5 bases, leaving 16 bases between them. CDR3 coding DNA: TGTGCCAGCAGCCAAGATGCAGGTCTCGAGGGGACTGAAGCTTTCTTT. Protein product: CASSQDAGLEGTEAFF.

About this clonotype: This may be a read error, as it is one base from a much larger clone. The chain has TRBV7-4 and TRBJ1-6; perhaps TRBD1 as D (6 bases). Germline lookup yields CDR1 SGHVT and CDR2 SQSDAQ. This CDR3 has 15 amino acids. V was shortened by 1 base and J by 9 bases, with 13 bases between the two germline ends. The CDR3 coding sequence is TGTGCCAGCAGCTTAGTGGGGCAGGGGACTTCACCCCTCCACTTT. Protein sequence: CASSLVGQGTSPLHF.

This clonotype appeared a single time. The V call is TRBV27, the J call TRBJ1-3; no clear D. CDR3 length: 15 residues. V shed 0 bases and J shed 0 bases, with 6 bases lying between them. From germline, CDR1 is MNHEY and CDR2 SMNVEV (reference sequence). CDR3 bases: TGTGCCAGCAGTTTATCGATTGGCTCTGGAAACACCATATATTTT. Translation gives CASSLSIGSGNTIYF.

In its sample, this clonotype was seen many times. The V gene is TRBV7-8, the J gene TRBJ2-1; the match to TRBD2 covers 8 bases. Germline V gives CDR1 SGHVS, CDR2 FQNEAQ. The CDR3 extends over 16 amino acids. V shed 4 bases, J shed 6 bases, and the junction held 11 bases outside the gene matches. The CDR3: CASSYPGGGYPNEQFF. CDR3 nucleotides: TGTGCCAGCAGCTACCCCGGGGGGGGGTACCCCAATGAGCAGTTCTTC. The complete variable domain, with remaining parts taken from reference TRBV7-8 and TRBJ2-1, reads GAGVSQSPRYKVAKRGQDVALRCDPISGHVSLFWYQQALGQGPEFLTYFQNEAQLDKSGLPSDRFFAERPEGSVSTLKIQRTQQEDSAVYLCASSYPGGGYPNEQFFGPGTRLTVL.

This clonotype came up a few times. The V and J genes are TRBV2 and TRBJ2-2; TRBD1 might be the D (6 bases). V gave up 1 base and J gave up 3 bases, with 9 bases separating them. The CDR3 consists of 15 residues. Germline V gives CDR1 SNHLY, CDR2 FYNNEI. CDR3 sequence: CASSEGRGYTGELFF. CDR3 coding DNA: TGTGCCAGCAGTGAAGGCAGGGGATACACCGGGGAGCTGTTTTTT. Full variable domain (outside the CDR3, taken from reference TRBV2 and TRBJ2-2): EPEVTQTPSHQVTQMGQEVILRCVPISNHLYFYWYRQILGQKVEFLVSFYNNEISEKSEIFDDQFSVERPDGSNFTLKIRSTKLEDSAMYFCASSEGRGYTGELFFGEGSRLTVL.

CDR3 amino acids: CATRGPFGYTF. The CDR3 nucleotides read TGTGCCACCAGGGGCCCGTTTGGCTACACCTTC. The chain uses TRBV6-1 and TRBJ1-2; possibly TRBD1 for D (6 bases). V lost 10 bases and J lost 7, with 13 bases in between. CDR1 MNHNS and CDR2 SASEGT come from the germline V gene. The CDR3 is 11 residues long.

This clonotype was seen only a few times. V and J are TRBV6-5 and TRBJ2-5; 8 bases are a match to TRBD2. The CDR3 is 16 amino acids. With 7 bases clipped from V and 4 bases from J, the junction kept 14 bases outside the gene matches. Germline V gives CDR1 MNHEY, CDR2 SVGAGI. The CDR3 DNA sequence: TGTGCCAGCAACGCGGCGGGGGGTCTGGGTTCAGAGACCCAGTACTTC. It specifies CASNAAGGLGSETQYF.

This sequence joins TRBV6-5 and TRBJ2-7, with D possibly TRBD1 on 6 matching bases. The V gene's germline CDR1 is MNHEY and CDR2 SVGAGI. The CDR3 has 13 amino acids. With 7 bases removed from V and 2 bases from J, the gap between germline ends came to 12 bases. The CDR3 nucleotides read TGTGCCAGCAACAAACAGGGTCCCTACGAGCAGTACTTC. Its translation is CASNKQGPYEQYF.

This clonotype has just a few counts. V is TRBV7-8 and J is TRBJ2-7, with a weak D call TRBD1 (6 bases). Germline V gene data show CDR1 as SGHVS and CDR2 as FQNEAQ. The CDR3 consists of 14 residues. V lost 4 bases and J 5 bases, leaving 15 bases between the germline ends. The CDR3 DNA reads as TGTGCCAGCAGCTACAGGGATCTTCGCGACGAGCAGTACGTC. Amino acid sequence: CASSYRDLRDEQYV.

J is TRBJ1-5 and V is TRBV4-1; the D is unclear. This CDR3 comprises 16 residues. V gave up 3 bases and J gave up 1 base, with 13 bases separating them. The germline V gene has CDR1 MGHRA and CDR2 YSYEKL. The CDR3 nucleotides are TGCGCCAGCAGCCATCGTCAAACAGACAGCAATCAGCCCCAGCATTTT. Amino acids: CASSHRQTDSNQPQHF.

This rearrangement joins TRBV28 to TRBJ2-5; possibly TRBD2 for D (6 bases). The CDR3 is made up of 14 amino acids. Germline CDR1 is MDHEN and CDR2 is SYDVKM. With 5 bases removed from V and 2 bases from J, the gap between germline ends came to 12 bases. CDR3 bases: TGTGCCAGCAGTGGGATAGCGGTGCAAGAGACCCAGTACTTC. This encodes CASSGIAVQETQYF.